The 17 T cell receptor beta chains in this list originate from one sample, sequenced in a study of cytomegalovirus exposure and HLA in healthy donors (dated by TCRdb to between 2016 and 2019). Receptor libraries were prepared by the immunoSEQ multiplex PCR assay. For the multiplex PCR, a mixture combining 60 forward primers for TCR Vbeta segments and 13 reverse primers for TCR Jbeta segments was used. TCRdb carries this immuneACCESS record with in-frame sequences only. Its versions omit some clonotypes, under half of them owing to an unresolved V gene in the studies checked, with the rest unexplained. Within this sample are 81,000 or so clones, with over 65% of them counted one time only. The top ten hold roughly 3% of the sample. Sequencing was carried out using PBMCs. These receptors were taken from a man in his fifties or sixties in good health and CMV-seropositive.

The chain joins TRBV7-3 to TRBJ2-2; tentative D call: TRBD1 (6 bases). Germline values: CDR1 SGHTA, CDR2 FQGTGA. V was cut by 9 bases and J by 1 base, with 9 bases left in between. The CDR3 totals 13 residues. Written as DNA, the CDR3 is TGTGCCAGTTCGGGACAGAACACCGGGGAGCTGTTTTTT. Protein sequence: CASSGQNTGELFF.

The J gene is TRBJ2-7, the V gene TRBV28; 8 positions match TRBD2. CDR1 and CDR2 from the germline V gene are MDHEN and SYDVKM. CDR3 length equals 15 residues. With 7 bases clipped from V and 2 bases from J, the junction kept 10 bases outside the gene matches. The CDR3 DNA follows: TGTGCCAGCATCCCCCCGGTTAGCGGGACCTACGAGCAGTACTTC. Encoded protein: CASIPPVSGTYEQYF. Looking up the rest from reference TRBV28 and TRBJ2-7 gives the full variable domain: DVKVTQSSRYLVKRTGEKVFLECVQDMDHENMFWYRQDPGLGLRLIYFSYDVKMKEKGDIPEGYSVSREKKERFSLILESASTNQTSMYLCASIPPVSGTYEQYFGPGTRLTVT.

J is TRBJ1-2 and V is TRBV2; no firm D call. Trimming removed 5 bases from V and 0 bases from J, with 7 bases in between. Germline loops: CDR1 SNHLY, CDR2 FYNNEI. This CDR3 has 13 residues. The CDR3 sequence: CASSSGSNYGYTF. CDR3 DNA sequence: TGTGCCAGCAGTAGCGGTTCTAACTATGGCTACACCTTC.

This rearrangement joins TRBV2 to TRBJ1-2; TRBD1 matches 11 bases. There are 14 residues in the CDR3. Germline V gene data show CDR1 as SNHLY and CDR2 as FYNNEI. V trimming: 5 bases; J trimming: 4 bases; junction bases outside the gene matches: 3. CDR3 nucleotide sequence: TGTGCCAGCAGTCACGGGACAGGGGGCTATGGCTACACCTTC. Protein: CASSHGTGGYGYTF.

The V gene is TRBV2, the J gene TRBJ1-5, with 7 bases fitting TRBD1. CDR3 size: 14 residues. Germline loops: CDR1 SNHLY, CDR2 FYNNEI. V was pared by 5 bases and J by 2 bases, with 3 bases of the junction left unmatched. This CDR3 is CASSYRGGNQPQHF. In DNA form, the CDR3 reads TGTGCCAGCAGTTACAGGGGTGGCAATCAGCCCCAGCATTTT.

This chain connects TRBV6-4 to TRBJ2-1; 12 nucleotides line up with TRBD2. Germline assignment: CDR1 MRHNA and CDR2 SNTAGT. After removal of 6 bases from V and 4 bases from J, the junction contained 10 bases not matched to a gene. CDR3 size: 17 residues. The CDR3 bases are TGTGCCAGCAGCCTTTACAGGACTAGCGGGGCATACAATGAGCAGTTCTTC. This codes for CASSLYRTSGAYNEQFF.

The chain carries TRBV7-3 and TRBJ2-2; 7 nucleotides line up with TRBD2. Germline V gene lookup returns CDR1 SGHTA and CDR2 FQGTGA. V lost 1 base, J lost 3 bases, and 5 bases stayed unmatched. The length of the CDR3 is 16 residues. The CDR3 here is CASSLMRGSDTGELFF. CDR3 bases: TGTGCCAGCAGCTTAATGCGGGGGTCGGACACCGGGGAGCTGTTTTTT.

V gene TRBV7-2 combines with J gene TRBJ2-1; 10 bases match TRBD2. The V gene end was trimmed by 6 bases and the J gene end by 2 bases; junction bases not matched to a gene: 4. The V gene's germline CDR1 is SGHTA and CDR2 FQGNSA. The CDR3 runs to 15 residues. This CDR3 reads CASSPTSGTYNEQFF. In DNA, the CDR3 is TGTGCCAGCAGTCCTACTAGCGGGACCTACAATGAGCAGTTCTTC.

The rearrangement links TRBV7-2 to TRBJ1-3; D is ambiguous. The V gene's germline CDR1 is SGHTA and CDR2 FQGNSA. V was clipped by 5 bases and J by 0 bases, with 11 bases between them. This CDR3 has 15 amino acids. CDR3 DNA sequence: TGTGCCAGCAGCCAAGCTCTATTCTCTGGAAACACCATATATTTT. This gives the protein CASSQALFSGNTIYF.

V is TRBV5-1 and J is TRBJ1-1; 8 bases agree with TRBD1. Germline values: CDR1 SGHRS, CDR2 YFSETQ. The CDR3 is 14 residues long. Trimming at V came to 4 bases and at J to 1 base, leaving 3 bases not matched to a gene. CDR3 residues: CASSPGQENTEAFF. In nucleotides, the CDR3 is TGCGCCAGCAGCCCGGGACAGGAGAACACTGAAGCTTTCTTT.

The chain recombines TRBV9 with TRBJ2-7, with D unclear. The CDR3 loop spans 12 amino acids. Trimming cost V 3 bases and J 3 bases, with 7 bases left between them. Germline CDR1 and CDR2: SGDLS and YYNGEE. This CDR3 is CASSADNYEQYF. For the CDR3, the DNA is TGTGCCAGCAGCGCAGACAACTACGAGCAGTACTTC.

This clone was detected a few times. The chain uses TRBV7-9 and TRBJ1-1, with a weak D call TRBD1 (5 bases). This CDR3 is built from 14 residues. Germline V gives CDR1 SEHNR, CDR2 FQNEAQ (reference sequence). Trimming took off 0 bases at V and 3 bases at J, with 8 bases between the two ends. CDR3: CASSLARVDTEAFF. CDR3 nucleotides: TGTGCCAGCAGCTTAGCCAGGGTTGACACTGAAGCTTTCTTT.

Turning to this clone: The junction shows a germline mismatch at one end, possibly a read error. The rearrangement links TRBV2 to TRBJ2-3, with TRBD1 matching 7 bases. CDR1 and CDR2 from the germline V gene are SNHLY and FYNNEI. The CDR3 length is 14 residues. CDR3 loop: CASTEQGITDTQYF. CDR3 in DNA: TGTGCCAGCACTGAACAGGGGATCACAGATACGCAGTATTTT.

V is TRBV4-2 and J is TRBJ2-3; D unclear. Trimming pared 0 bases from V and 0 bases from J, leaving 7 bases between. In germline, CDR1 is LGHNA, CDR2 YNFKEQ. The CDR3 sequence is 15 residues long. CDR3 protein: CASSQEHGSTDTQYF. CDR3 DNA: TGTGCCAGCAGCCAAGAGCACGGGAGCACAGATACGCAGTATTTT.

This CDR3 reads CAILIDGANVLTF. CDR3 nucleotides: TGTGCCATCTTGATAGATGGGGCCAACGTCCTGACTTTC. The V call is TRBV6-1, the J call TRBJ2-6; D gene unclear. The CDR3 sequence is 13 residues long. Germline V lookup: CDR1 MNHNS, CDR2 SASEGT. Between the trimmed V and J ends, which lost 10 bases and 3 bases, there was a span of 10 bases.

The sample holds one count of this clone. The chain recombines TRBV4-1 with TRBJ2-7; a weak D match, TRBD2 (5 bases). Per the germline V gene, CDR1 is MGHRA and CDR2 is YSYEKL. CDR3 length: 14 amino acids. Trimming took 8 bases from V and 0 from J, leaving 14 bases between them. CDR3: CASRSGISSYEQYF. The CDR3 coding sequence is TGCGCCAGCCGTTCCGGGATTAGCTCCTACGAGCAGTACTTC.

This chain uses TRBV7-2 with TRBJ1-3, with 9 bases matching TRBD2. The J call may be incorrect, as the DNA end agrees better with TRBJ2-2. The CDR3 covers 16 residues. Germline V lookup: CDR1 SGHTA, CDR2 FQGNSA. The CDR3 spells CASSLTPSGTTGELFF. In nucleotides, the CDR3 is TGTGCCAGCAGTCTAACCCCTAGCGGGACCACCGGGGAGCTGTTTTTT.